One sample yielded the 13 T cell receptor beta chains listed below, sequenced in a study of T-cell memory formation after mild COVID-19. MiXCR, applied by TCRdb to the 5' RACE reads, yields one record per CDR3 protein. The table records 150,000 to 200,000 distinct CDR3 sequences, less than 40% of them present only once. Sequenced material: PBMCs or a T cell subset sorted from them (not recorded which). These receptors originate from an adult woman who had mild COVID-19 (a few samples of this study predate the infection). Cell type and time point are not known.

CDR3 protein: CASSLPGDRIYEQYF. The CDR3 DNA sequence: TGTGCCAGCAGCCTTCCGGGGGACAGAATCTACGAGCAGTACTTC. V usage is TRBV4-2 and J usage is TRBJ2-7, with D possibly being TRBD1 (7 bases). The CDR3 is 15 residues long. The germline V gene has CDR1 LGHNA and CDR2 YNFKEQ. The V and J ends lost 4 bases and 3 bases respectively, with 16 bases between them.

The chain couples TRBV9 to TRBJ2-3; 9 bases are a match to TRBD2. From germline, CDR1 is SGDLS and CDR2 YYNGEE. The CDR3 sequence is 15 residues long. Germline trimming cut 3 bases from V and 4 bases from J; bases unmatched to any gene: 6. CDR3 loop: CASSALAGKADTQYF. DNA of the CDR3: TGTGCCAGCAGCGCCCTAGCGGGAAAGGCAGATACGCAGTATTTT.

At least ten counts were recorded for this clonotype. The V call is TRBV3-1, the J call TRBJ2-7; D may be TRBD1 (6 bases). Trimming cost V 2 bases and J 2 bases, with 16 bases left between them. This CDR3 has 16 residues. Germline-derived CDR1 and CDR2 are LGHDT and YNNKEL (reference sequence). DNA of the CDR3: TGTGCCAGCAGCCAATCTCACAGAACAGGGCCCTACGAGCAGTACTTC. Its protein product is CASSQSHRTGPYEQYF.

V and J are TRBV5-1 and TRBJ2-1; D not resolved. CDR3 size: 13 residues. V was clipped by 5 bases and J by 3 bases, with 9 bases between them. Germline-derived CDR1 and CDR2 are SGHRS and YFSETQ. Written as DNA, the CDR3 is TGCGCCAGCAGTTCCGACGGCTACAATGAGCAGTTCTTC. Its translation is CASSSDGYNEQFF.

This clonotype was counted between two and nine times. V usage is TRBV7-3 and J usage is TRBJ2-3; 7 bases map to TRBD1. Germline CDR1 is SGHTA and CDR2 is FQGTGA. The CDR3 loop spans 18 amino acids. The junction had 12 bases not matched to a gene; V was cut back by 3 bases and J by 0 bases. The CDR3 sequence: CASSFDFDRATSTDTQYF. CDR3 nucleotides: TGTGCCAGCAGCTTTGACTTCGACAGGGCGACTAGCACAGATACGCAGTATTTT.

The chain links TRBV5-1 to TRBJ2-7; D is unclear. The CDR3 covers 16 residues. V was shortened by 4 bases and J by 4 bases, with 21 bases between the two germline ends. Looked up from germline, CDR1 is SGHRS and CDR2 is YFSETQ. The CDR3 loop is CASSPLGFLGSYEQYF. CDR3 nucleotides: TGCGCCAGCAGCCCTTTGGGTTTTTTGGGATCTTACGAGCAGTACTTC.

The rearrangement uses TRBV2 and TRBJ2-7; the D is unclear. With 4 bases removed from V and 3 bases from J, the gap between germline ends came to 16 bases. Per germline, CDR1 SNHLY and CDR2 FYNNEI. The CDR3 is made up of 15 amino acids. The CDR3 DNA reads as TGTGCCAGCAGTGTTGCCAGTCCCTCCAGCTACGAGCAGTACTTC. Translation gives CASSVASPSSYEQYF.

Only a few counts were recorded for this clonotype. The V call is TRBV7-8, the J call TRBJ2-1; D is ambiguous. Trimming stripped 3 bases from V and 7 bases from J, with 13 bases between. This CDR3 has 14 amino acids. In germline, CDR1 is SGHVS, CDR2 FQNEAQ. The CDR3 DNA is TGTGCCAGCAGCTTGGGGTGGTCGGCGAATGAGCAGTTCTTC. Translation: CASSLGWSANEQFF.

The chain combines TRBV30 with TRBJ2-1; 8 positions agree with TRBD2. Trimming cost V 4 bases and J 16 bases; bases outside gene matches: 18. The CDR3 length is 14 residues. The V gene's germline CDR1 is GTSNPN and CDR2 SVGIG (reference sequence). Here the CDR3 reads CAWIKREGVPFEFF. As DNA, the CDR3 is TGTGCCTGGATTAAACGGGAGGGTGTCCCCTTCGAATTCTTC.

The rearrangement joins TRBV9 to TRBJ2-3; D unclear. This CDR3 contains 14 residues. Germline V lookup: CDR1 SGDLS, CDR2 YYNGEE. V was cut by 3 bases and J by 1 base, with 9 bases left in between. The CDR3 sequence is CASSASAGTDTQYF. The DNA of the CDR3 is TGTGCCAGCAGCGCGTCGGCGGGCACAGATACGCAGTATTTT.

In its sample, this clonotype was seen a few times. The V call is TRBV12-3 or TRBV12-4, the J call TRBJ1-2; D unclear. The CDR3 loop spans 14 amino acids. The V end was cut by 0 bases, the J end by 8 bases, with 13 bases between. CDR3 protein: CASSLASGPRGYTF. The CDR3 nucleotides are TGTGCCAGCAGTTTAGCGTCCGGCCCCCGAGGCTACACCTTC.

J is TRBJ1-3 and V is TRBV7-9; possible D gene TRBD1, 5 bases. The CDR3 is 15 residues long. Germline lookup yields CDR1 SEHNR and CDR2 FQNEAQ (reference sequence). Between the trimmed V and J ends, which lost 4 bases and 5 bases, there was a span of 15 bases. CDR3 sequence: CASSSNRDPRNTIYF. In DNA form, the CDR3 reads TGTGCCAGCAGCTCGAACCGGGACCCTAGAAACACCATATATTTT.

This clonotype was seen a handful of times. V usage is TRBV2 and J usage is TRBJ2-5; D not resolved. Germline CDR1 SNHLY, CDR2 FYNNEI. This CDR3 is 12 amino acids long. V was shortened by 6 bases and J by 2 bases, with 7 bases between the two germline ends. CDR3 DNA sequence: TGTGCCAGCAGCGGTCGGCAAGAGACCCAGTACTTC. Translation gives CASSGRQETQYF.